This T cell receptor (beta chain) was documented in a study of early T cells in non-severe SARS-CoV-2 infection. Overall study: Whole-blood bulk RNA, unsorted, was sequenced, and chains were unpaired.

The germline V and J ends were trimmed by 6 bases and 3 bases, with 15 bases remaining between them. The CDR3 is made up of 14 amino acids. Germline CDR1 reads DFQATT; CDR2 reads SNEGSKA (reference sequence). Findings and limits, study-wide: Clonotype matching in VDJdb favored anti-spike CD8 responses and did not capture private and CD4 specificities.

Concerning this clonotype: Its cognate antigen is unknown.

Attachment of unique molecular identifiers was made to individual cDNA molecules. TCRdb re-called the 5' RACE reads with MiXCR, one entry per CDR3 protein. The sample shows tens of thousands of distinct CDR3 sequences, about 12% of them seen only once. Sequencing used whole blood. This sequence joins TRBV20-1 and TRBJ2-1; tentatively, D is TRBD2 (5 bases). The source is an adult who was a healthcare worker with PCR-confirmed SARS-CoV-2 infection or an uninfected control (not recorded which). CDR3: CSAPRTSLYNEQFF. The DNA for the CDR3 is TGCAGTGCCCCCCGGACTTCCCTCTACAATGAGCAGTTCTTC.